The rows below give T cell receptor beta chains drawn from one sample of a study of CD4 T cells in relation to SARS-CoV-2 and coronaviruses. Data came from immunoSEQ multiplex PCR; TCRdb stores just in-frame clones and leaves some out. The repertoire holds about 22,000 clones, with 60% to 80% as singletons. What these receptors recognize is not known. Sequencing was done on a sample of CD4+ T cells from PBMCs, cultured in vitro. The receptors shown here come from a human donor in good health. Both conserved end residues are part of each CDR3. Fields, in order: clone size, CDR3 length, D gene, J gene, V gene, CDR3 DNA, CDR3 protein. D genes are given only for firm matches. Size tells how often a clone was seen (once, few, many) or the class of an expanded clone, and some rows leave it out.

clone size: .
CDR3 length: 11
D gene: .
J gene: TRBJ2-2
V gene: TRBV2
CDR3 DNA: TGTGCCAGCAGATACACCGGGGAGCTGTTTTTT
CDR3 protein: CASRYTGELFF

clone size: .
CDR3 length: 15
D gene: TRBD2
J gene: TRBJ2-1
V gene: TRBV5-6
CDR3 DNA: TGTGCCAGCAGCTTGAGCACTAGCGCCTACAATGAGCAGTTCTTC
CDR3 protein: CASSLSTSAYNEQFF

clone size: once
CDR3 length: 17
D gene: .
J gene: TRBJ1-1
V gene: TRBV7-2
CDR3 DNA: TGTGCCAGCAGCTTCATCTACAGCAATACTATGAACACTGAAGCTTTCTTT
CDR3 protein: CASSFIYSNTMNTEAFF

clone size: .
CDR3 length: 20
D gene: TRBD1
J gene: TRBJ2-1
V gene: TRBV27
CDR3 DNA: TGTGCCAGCAGTTTTCAGGACAGGAAATTGAGGAACCCTACCTACAATGAGCAGTTCTTC
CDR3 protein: CASSFQDRKLRNPTYNEQFF

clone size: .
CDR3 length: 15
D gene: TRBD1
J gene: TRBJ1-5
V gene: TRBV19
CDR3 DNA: TGTGCCAGCCGGGACAGGGGATATAGCAATCAGCCCCAGCATTTT
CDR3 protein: CASRDRGYSNQPQHF

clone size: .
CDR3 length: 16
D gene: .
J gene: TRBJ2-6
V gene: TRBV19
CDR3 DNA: TGTGCCAGTAGTCTAGATATGAACTCTGGGGCCAACGTCCTGACTTTC
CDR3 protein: CASSLDMNSGANVLTF

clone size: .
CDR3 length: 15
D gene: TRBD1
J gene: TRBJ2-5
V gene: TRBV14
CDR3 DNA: TGTGCCAGCAGCCCCGCGGACAGGAGTAAAGAGACCCAGTACTTC
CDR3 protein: CASSPADRSKETQYF

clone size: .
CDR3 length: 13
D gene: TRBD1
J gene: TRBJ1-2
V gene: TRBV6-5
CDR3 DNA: TGTGCCAACAACCAGGGGGACAGGGGTGGCTACACCTTC
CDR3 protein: CANNQGDRGGYTF

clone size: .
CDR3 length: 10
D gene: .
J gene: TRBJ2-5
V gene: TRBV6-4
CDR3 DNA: TGTGCCAGCAGAGAAGAGACCCAGTACTTC
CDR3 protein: CASREETQYF

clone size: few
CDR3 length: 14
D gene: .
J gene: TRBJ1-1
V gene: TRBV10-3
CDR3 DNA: TGTGCCATCAGTGAGTCGAGGGGCAACACTGAAGCTTTCTTT
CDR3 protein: CAISESRGNTEAFF

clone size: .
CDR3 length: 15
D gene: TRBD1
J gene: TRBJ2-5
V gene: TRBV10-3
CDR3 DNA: TGTGCCATCAGCCGACCTGGGACAGGGAAGGAGACCCAGTACTTC
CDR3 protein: CAISRPGTGKETQYF

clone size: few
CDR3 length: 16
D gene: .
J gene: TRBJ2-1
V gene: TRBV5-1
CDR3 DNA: TGCGCCAGCAGCCCCACCCTGGGACACCCCGGCGGTGAGCAGTTCTTC
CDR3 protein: CASSPTLGHPGGEQFF

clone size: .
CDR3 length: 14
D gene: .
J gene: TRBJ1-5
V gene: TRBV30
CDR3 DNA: TGTGCCTGGAGTTCCGGGAATAGCAATCAGCCCCAGCATTTT
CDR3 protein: CAWSSGNSNQPQHF

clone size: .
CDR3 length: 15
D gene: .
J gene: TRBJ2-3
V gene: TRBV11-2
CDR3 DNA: TGTGCCAGCAGAACGATACGGGGAAACACAGATACGCAGTATTTT
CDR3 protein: CASRTIRGNTDTQYF

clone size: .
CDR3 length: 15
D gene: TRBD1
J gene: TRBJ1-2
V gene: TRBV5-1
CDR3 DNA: TGCGCCAGCAGCCCGCCGGACGGACAGGGTCGCGGCTACACCTTC
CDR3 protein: CASSPPDGQGRGYTF

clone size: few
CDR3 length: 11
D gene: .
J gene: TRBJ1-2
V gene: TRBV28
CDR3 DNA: TGTGCCAGCAGTTCTCCGGGGGGCTACACCTTC
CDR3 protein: CASSSPGGYTF

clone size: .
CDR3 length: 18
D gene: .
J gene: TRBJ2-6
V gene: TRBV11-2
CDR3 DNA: TGTGCCAGCAGCTTGACAACCGGACGGCTCTCTGGGGCCAACGTCCTGACTTTC
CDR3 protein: CASSLTTGRLSGANVLTF

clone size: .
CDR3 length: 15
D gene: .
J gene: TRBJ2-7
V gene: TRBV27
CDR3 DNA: TGTGCCAGCAGTTTAGACGGACAGAATGGCTACGAGCAGTACTTC
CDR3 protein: CASSLDGQNGYEQYF

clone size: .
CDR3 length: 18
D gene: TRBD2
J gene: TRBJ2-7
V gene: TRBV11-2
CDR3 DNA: TGTGCCAGCAGCTTAGATATGGTAGCGAGGACTAGATACTTCGGGCAGTACTTC
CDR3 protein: CASSLDMVARTRYFGQYF

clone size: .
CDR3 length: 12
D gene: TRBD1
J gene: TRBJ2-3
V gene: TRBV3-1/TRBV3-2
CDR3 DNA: TGTGCCAGCAGCCACGACAGGGCTACGCAGTATTTT
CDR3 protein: CASSHDRATQYF

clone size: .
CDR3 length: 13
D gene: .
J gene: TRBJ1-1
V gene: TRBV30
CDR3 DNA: TGTGCCTGGAGTGTTGCAGAGAACACTGAAGCTTTCTTT
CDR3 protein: CAWSVAENTEAFF

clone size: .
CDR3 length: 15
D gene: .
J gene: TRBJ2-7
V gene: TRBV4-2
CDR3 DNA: TGTGCCAGCAGCCAAGATCGCGGGGTGACCTACGAGCAGTACTTC
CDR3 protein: CASSQDRGVTYEQYF

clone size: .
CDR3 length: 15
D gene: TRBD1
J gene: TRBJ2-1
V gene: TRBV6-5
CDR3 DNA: TGTGCCAGCAGCTTCGGGACAGGGTTCTACAATGAGCAGTTCTTC
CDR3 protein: CASSFGTGFYNEQFF

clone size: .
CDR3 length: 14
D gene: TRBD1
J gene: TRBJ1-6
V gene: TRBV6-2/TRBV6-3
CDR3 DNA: TGTGCCAGCAGTCGACAGGGAAATGATCCACCCCTCCACTTT
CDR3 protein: CASSRQGNDPPLHF